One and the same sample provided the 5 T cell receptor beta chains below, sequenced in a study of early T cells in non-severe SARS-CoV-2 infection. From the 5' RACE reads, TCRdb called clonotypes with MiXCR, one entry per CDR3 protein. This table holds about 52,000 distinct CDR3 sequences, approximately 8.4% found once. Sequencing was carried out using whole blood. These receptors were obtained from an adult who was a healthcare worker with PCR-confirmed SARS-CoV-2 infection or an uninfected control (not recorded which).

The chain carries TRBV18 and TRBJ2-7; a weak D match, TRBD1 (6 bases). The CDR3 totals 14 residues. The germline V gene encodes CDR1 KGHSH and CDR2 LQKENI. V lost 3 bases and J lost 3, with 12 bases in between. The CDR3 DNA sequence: TGTGCCAGCTCACCCCCACAGGGTCTCTACGAGCAGTACTTC. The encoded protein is CASSPPQGLYEQYF.

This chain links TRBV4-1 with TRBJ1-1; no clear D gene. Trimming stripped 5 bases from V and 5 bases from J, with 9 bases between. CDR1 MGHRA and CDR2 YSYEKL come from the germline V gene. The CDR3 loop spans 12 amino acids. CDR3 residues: CASSSNLTEAFF. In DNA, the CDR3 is TGCGCCAGCAGCAGTAACCTAACTGAAGCTTTCTTT.

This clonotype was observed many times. This CDR3 reads CASSLDREPEAFF. The DNA of the CDR3 is TGCGCCAGCAGCTTGGACAGGGAGCCTGAAGCTTTCTTT. The rearrangement uses TRBV5-1 and TRBJ1-1; maybe TRBD1 (6 bases). This CDR3 is 13 amino acids long. The germline V and J ends were trimmed by 0 bases and 6 bases, with 9 bases remaining between them. From germline, CDR1 is SGHRS and CDR2 YFSETQ.

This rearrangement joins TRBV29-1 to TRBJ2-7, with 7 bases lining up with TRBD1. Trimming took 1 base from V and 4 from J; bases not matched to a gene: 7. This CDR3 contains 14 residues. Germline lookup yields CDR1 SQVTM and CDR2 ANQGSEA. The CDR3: CSVEANGDSYEQYF. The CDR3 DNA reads TGCAGCGTTGAAGCTAACGGGGACAGTTACGAGCAGTACTTC.

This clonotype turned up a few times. Here the CDR3 DNA reads TGTGCCAGCAGTCCACCGGGACTAGCGTGGTACGAGTTCTTC. This codes for CASSPPGLAWYEFF. This chain joins TRBV28 and TRBJ2-1; 10 bases fit TRBD2. Germline V gene data show CDR1 as MDHEN and CDR2 as SYDVKM. The CDR3 contains 14 residues. V gave up 5 bases and J gave up 14 bases; unmatched junction bases: 12.